This TCR beta chain was sequenced for a study of blood T cell repertoires in COVID-19. Study as a whole: The samples span acute and convalescent COVID-19 from the United States, Italy and Spain. In each case, the material was cDNA or gDNA derived from T cells, B-cell-depleted T cells, or PBMCs.

Original methodology: Estimation of nucleated cell counts was performed using reference gene primer amplification. TCRdb's table, derived via immunoSEQ multiplex PCR, lists solely in-frame clones and lacks some. The V and J calls and clone size were taken over from that table, and D and trimming were inferred from the DNA. The profile covers roughly 86,000 clones, with over 80% appearing a single time and more than 2% taken by the ten largest. CDR3 size: 14 residues. Germline V gene data show CDR1 as SGHTA and CDR2 as FQGTGA. V lost 0 bases and J 6 bases, leaving 10 bases between the germline ends. Sequencing was done on a sample of peripheral blood. The receptor comes from a woman in her 70s with acute or convalescent COVID-19. V usage is TRBV7-3 and J usage is TRBJ2-3; D might be TRBD1 (5 bases). Here the CDR3 reads CASSLTLGLDTQYF. In DNA, the CDR3 is TGTGCCAGCAGCTTAACGTTGGGGCTGGATACGCAGTATTTT.